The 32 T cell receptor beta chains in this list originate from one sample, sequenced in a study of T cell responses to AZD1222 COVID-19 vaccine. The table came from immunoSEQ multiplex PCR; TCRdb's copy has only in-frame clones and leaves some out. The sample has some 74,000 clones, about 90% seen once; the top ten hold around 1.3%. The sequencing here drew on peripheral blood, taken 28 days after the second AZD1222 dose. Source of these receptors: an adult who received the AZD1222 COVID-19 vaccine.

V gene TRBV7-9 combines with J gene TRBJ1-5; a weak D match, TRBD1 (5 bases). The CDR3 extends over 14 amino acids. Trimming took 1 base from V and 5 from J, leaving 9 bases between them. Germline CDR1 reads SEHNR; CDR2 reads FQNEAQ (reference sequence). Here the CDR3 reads CASSLGQGDQPQHF. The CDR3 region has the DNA TGTGCCAGCAGCTTAGGGCAGGGTGATCAGCCCCAGCATTTT.

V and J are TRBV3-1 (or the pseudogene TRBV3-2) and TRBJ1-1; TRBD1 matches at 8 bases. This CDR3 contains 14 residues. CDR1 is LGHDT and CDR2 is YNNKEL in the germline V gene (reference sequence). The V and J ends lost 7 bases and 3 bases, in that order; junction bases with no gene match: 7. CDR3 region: CASTLQGADTEAFF. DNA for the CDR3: TGTGCCAGCACCCTGCAGGGGGCGGACACTGAAGCTTTCTTT.

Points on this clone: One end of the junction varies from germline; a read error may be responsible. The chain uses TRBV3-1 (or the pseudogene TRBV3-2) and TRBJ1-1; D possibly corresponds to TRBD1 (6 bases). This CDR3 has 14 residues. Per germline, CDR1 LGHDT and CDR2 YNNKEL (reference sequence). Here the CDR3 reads CASIQGGLSTEAFF. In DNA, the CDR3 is TGTGCCAGCATCCAAGGGGGGCTTTCAACTGAAGCTTTCTTT.

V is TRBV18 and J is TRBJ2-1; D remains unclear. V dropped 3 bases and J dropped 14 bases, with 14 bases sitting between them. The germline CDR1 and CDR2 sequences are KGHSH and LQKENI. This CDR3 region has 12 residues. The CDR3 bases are TGTGCCAGCTCACCGAAGGACGGCTGGGAGTTCTTC. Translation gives CASSPKDGWEFF.

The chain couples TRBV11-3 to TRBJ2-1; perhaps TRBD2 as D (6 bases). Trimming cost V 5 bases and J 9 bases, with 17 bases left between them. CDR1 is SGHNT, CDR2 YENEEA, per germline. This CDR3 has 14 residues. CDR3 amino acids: CASSLPGEAAEQFF. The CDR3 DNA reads TGTGCCAGCAGCCTCCCTGGGGAGGCGGCTGAGCAGTTCTTC. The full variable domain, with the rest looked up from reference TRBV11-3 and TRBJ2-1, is EAGVVQSPRYKIIEKKQPVAFWCNPISGHNTLYWYLQNLGQGPELLIRYENEEAVDDSQLPKDRFSAERLKGVDSTLKIQPAELGDSAVYLCASSLPGEAAEQFFGPGTRLTVL.

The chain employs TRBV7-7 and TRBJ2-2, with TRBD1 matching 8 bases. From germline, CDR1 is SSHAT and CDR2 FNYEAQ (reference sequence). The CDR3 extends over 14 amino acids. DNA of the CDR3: TGTGCTAGCGGCCGGACAGGGCCCACCGGGGAGCTGTTTTTT. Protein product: CASGRTGPTGELFF.

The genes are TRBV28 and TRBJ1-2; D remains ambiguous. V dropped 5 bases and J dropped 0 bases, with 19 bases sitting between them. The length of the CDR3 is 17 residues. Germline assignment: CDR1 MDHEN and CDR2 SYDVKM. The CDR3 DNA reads TGTGCCAGCAGTGAGACAAAGGCCTCGGATGCTAACTATGGCTACACCTTC. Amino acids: CASSETKASDANYGYTF.

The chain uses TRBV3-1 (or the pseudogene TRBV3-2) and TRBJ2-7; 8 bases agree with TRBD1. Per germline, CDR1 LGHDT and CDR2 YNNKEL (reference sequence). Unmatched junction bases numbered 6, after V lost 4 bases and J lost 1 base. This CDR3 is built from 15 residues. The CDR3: CASSPSGTGSYEQYF. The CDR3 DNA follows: TGTGCCAGCAGCCCTTCCGGGACAGGATCCTACGAGCAGTACTTC.

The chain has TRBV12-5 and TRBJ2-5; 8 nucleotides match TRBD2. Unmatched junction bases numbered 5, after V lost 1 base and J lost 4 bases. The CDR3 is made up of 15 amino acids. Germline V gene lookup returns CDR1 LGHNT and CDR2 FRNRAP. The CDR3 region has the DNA TGTGCTAGTGGTTTGGGAGCGGGAGTAGGAGAGACCCAGTACTTC. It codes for CASGLGAGVGETQYF. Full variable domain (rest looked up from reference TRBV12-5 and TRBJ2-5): DARVTQTPRHKVTEMGQEVTMRCQPILGHNTVFWYRQTMMQGLELLAYFRNRAPLDDSGMPKDRFSAEMPDATLATLKIQPSEPRDSAVYFCASGLGAGVGETQYFGPGTRLLVL.

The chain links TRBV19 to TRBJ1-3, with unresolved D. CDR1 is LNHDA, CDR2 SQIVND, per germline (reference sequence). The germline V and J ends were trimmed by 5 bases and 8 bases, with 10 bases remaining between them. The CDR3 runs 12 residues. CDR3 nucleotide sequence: TGTGCCAGTAGTGAGCGTTTAGACACCATATATTTT. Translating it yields CASSERLDTIYF.

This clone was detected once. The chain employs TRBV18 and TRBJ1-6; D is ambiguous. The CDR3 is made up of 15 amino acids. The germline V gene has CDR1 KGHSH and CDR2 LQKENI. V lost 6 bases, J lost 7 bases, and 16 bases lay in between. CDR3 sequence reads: CASSPAELQNSPLHF. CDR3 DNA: TGTGCCAGCTCCCCCGCCGAGCTCCAGAATTCACCCCTCCACTTT.

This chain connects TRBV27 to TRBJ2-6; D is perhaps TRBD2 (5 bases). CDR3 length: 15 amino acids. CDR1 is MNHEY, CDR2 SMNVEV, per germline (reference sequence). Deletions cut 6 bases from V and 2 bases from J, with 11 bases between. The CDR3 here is CASRDVGAGANVLTF. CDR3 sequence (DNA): TGTGCCAGCAGGGATGTGGGAGCTGGGGCCAACGTCCTGACTTTC.

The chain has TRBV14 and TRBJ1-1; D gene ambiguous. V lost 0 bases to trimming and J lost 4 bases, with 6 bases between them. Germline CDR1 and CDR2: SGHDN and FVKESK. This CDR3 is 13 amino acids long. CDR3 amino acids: CASSQDRSTEAFF. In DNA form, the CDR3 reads TGTGCCAGCAGCCAAGACCGGAGCACTGAAGCTTTCTTT.

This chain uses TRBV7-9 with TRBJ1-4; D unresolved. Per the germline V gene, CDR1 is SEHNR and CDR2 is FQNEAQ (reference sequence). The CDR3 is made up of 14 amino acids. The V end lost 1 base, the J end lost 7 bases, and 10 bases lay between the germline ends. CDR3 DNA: TGTGCCAGCAGCTTAGTCCGGGGAGGTGAAAAACTGTTTTTT. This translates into CASSLVRGGEKLFF.

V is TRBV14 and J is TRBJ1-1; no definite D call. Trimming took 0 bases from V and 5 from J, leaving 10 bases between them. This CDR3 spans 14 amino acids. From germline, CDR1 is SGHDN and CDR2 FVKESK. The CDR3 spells CASSQDPRLTEAFF. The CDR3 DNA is TGTGCCAGCAGCCAAGATCCCCGGTTGACTGAAGCTTTCTTT.

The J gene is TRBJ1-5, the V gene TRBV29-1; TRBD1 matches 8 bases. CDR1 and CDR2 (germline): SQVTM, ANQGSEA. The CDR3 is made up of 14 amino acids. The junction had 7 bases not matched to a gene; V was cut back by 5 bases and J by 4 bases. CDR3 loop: CSVTITGGNQPQHF. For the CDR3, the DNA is TGCAGCGTTACAATTACAGGGGGGAATCAGCCCCAGCATTTT.

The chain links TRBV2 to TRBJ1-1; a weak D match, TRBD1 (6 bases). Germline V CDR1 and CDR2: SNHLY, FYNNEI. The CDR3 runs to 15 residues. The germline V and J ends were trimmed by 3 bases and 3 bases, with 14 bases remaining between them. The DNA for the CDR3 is TGTGCCAGCAGTGAGGACAGTATCTCGGACACTGAAGCTTTCTTT. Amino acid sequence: CASSEDSISDTEAFF.

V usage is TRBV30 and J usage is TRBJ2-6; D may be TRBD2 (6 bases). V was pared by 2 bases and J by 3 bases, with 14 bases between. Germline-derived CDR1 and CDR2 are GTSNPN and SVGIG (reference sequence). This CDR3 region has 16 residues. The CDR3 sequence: CAWSLGGPGGANVLTF. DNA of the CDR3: TGTGCCTGGAGTCTAGGAGGGCCGGGTGGGGCCAACGTCCTGACTTTC. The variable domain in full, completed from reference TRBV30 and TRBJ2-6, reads SQTIHQWPATLVQPVGSPLSLECTVEGTSNPNLYWYRQAAGRGLQLLFYSVGIGQISSEVPQNLSASRPQDRQFILSSKKLLLSDSGFYLCAWSLGGPGGANVLTFGAGSRLTVL.

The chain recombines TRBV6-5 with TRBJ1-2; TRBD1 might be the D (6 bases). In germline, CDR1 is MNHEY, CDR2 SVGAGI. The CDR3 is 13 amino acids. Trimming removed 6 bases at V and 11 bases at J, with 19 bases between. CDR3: CASRDSGEGGYTF. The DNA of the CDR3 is TGTGCCAGCAGGGACAGCGGTGAGGGTGGGTACACCTTC.

CDR3 sequence: CAWSVKGTDTQYF. The CDR3 DNA follows: TGTGCCTGGAGTGTAAAGGGGACAGATACGCAGTATTTT. V usage is TRBV30 and J usage is TRBJ2-3; tentative D call: TRBD1 (5 bases). V lost 0 bases and J 3 bases, leaving 7 bases between the germline ends. Germline V gene data show CDR1 as GTSNPN and CDR2 as SVGIG (reference sequence). The CDR3 runs to 13 residues. Combining the CDR3 with reference TRBV30 and TRBJ2-3 gives the whole variable domain SQTIHQWPATLVQPVGSPLSLECTVEGTSNPNLYWYRQAAGRGLQLLFYSVGIGQISSEVPQNLSASRPQDRQFILSSKKLLLSDSGFYLCAWSVKGTDTQYFGPGTRLTVL.

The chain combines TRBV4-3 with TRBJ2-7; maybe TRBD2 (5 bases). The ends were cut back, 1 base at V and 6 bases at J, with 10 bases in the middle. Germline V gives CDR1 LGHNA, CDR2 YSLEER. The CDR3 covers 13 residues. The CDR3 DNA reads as TGCGCCAGCAGCCAAGTCAGCGGTCTCGAGCAGTACTTC. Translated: CASSQVSGLEQYF.

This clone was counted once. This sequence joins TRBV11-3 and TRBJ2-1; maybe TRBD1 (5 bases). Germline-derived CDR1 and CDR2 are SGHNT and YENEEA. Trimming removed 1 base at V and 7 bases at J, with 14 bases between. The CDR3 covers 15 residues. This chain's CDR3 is CASSLGGLDENEQFF. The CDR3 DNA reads TGTGCCAGCAGCTTAGGGGGCTTAGATGAGAATGAGCAGTTCTTC.

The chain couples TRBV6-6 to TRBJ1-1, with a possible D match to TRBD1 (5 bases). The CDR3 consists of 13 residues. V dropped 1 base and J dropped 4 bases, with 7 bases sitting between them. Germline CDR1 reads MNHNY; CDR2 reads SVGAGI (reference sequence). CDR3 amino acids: CASSYFRATEAFF. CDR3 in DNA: TGTGCCAGCAGTTACTTCAGGGCCACTGAAGCTTTCTTT.

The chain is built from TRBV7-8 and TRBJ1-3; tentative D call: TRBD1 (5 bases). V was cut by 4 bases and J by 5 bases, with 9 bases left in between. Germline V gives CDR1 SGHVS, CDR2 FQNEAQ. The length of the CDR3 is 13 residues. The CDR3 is CASSYTGRNTIYF. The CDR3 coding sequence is TGTGCCAGCAGCTATACAGGCCGAAACACCATATATTTT.

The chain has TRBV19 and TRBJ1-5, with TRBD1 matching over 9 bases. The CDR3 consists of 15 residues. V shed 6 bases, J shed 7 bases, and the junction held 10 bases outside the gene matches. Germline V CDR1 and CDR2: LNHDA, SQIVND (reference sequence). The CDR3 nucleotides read TGTGCCAGTAGCCAGGGGACAGGGCCCTGGCAGCCCCAGCATTTT. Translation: CASSQGTGPWQPQHF. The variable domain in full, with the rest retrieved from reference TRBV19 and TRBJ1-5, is DGGITQSPKYLFRKEGQNVTLSCEQNLNHDAMYWYRQDPGQGLRLIYYSQIVNDFQKGDIAEGYSVSREKKESFPLTVTSAQKNPTAFYLCASSQGTGPWQPQHFGDGTRLSIL.

The CDR3 sequence is CASSPRAGSQGVNEQFF. CDR3 DNA: TGTGCCAGCTCACCTAGAGCAGGGAGTCAGGGGGTAAATGAGCAGTTCTTC. V is TRBV18 and J is TRBJ2-1, with 7 bases lining up with TRBD1. The CDR3 totals 17 residues. Germline CDR1 reads KGHSH; CDR2 reads LQKENI. V shed 3 bases, J shed 7 bases, and the junction held 15 bases outside the gene matches. Variable domain in full (rest from reference TRBV18 and TRBJ2-1): NAGVMQNPRHLVRRRGQEARLRCSPMKGHSHVYWYRQLPEEGLKFMVYLQKENIIDESGMPKERFSAEFPKEGPSILRIQQVVRGDSAAYFCASSPRAGSQGVNEQFFGPGTRLTVL.

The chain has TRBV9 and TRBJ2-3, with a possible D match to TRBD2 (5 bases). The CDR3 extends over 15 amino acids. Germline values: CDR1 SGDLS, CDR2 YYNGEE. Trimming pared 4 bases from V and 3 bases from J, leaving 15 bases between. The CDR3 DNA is TGTGCCAGCAGCCCCAGCGGCGGTCTGACAGATACGCAGTATTTT. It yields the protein CASSPSGGLTDTQYF.

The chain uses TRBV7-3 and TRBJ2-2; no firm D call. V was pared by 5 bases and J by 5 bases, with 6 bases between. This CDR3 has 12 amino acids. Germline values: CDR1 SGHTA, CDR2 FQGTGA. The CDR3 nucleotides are TGTGCCAGCAGCCCCAAAACCGGGGAGCTGTTTTTT. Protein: CASSPKTGELFF.

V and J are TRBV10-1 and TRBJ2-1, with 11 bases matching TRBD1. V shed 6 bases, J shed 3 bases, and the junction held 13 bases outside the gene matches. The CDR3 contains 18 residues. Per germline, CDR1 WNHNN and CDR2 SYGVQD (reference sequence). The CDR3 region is CASSTRIRTGGYYNEQFF. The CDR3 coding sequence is TGCGCCAGCAGCACCAGAATAAGGACAGGGGGCTACTACAATGAGCAGTTCTTC.

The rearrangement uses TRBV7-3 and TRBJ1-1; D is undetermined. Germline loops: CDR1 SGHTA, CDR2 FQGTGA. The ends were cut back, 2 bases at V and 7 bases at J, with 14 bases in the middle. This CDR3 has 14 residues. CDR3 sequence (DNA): TGTGCCAGCAGCTTATGGGCCAACGCAGGTGAAGCTTTCTTT. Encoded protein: CASSLWANAGEAFF.

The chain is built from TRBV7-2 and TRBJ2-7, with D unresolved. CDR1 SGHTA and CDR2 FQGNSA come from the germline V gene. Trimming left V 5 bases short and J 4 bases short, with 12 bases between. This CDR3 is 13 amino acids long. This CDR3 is CASSPQNPYEQYF. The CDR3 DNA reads TGTGCCAGCAGCCCCCAAAATCCGTACGAGCAGTACTTC.

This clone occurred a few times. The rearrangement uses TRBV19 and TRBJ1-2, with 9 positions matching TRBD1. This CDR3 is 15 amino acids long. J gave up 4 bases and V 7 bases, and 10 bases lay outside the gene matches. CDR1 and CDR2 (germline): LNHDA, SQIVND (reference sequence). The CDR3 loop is CASNSKGDRVYGYTF. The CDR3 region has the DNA TGTGCCAGTAATAGTAAGGGGGACAGGGTCTATGGCTACACCTTC.